The rows below give T cell receptor beta chains drawn from one sample of a study of T cell repertoires in cytomegalovirus infection. Via MiXCR, TCRdb re-called the reads, giving one row per CDR3 protein. Among approximately 500,000 distinct CDR3 sequences, around a third were seen once, and the ten largest hold roughly 16%. These TCRs are of unknown antigen specificity. Material: cultured PBMCs, obtained from culture after CMV antigen stimulation. These receptor sequences come from a human donor in good health (CMV status not recorded). Some clones in this sample may be carry-over from other donors' samples. The CDR3 runs from the conserved cysteine through the conserved F or W. A D gene is named only where the DNA matches it firmly. Not all rows give a size; the values are once, few, many and, for expanded clones, a class.

d_call j_call v_call clone_size cdr3_aa cdr3_nt
TRBD2 TRBJ2-1 TRBV7-6 few CASSSGGLAVRGNEQFF TGTGCCAGCAGCTCCGGCGGACTAGCGGTCCGGGGGAATGAGCAGTTCTTC
- TRBJ1-1 TRBV29-1 - CSVVDTGLNTEAFF TGCAGCGTTGTAGACACAGGATTGAACACTGAAGCTTTCTTT
TRBD2 TRBJ2-1 TRBV12-3/TRBV12-4 few CASSTPGLAPHNEQFF TGTGCCAGCAGTACACCGGGACTAGCGCCTCACAATGAGCAGTTCTTC
- TRBJ1-1 TRBV11-2 once CASSSLGGLNTEAFF TGTGCCAGCAGCTCCCTGGGAGGCCTCAACACTGAAGCTTTCTTT
- TRBJ2-3 TRBV4-3 few CASSQDSGLGADTQYF TGCGCCAGCAGCCAAGATAGTGGGCTAGGCGCAGATACGCAGTATTTT
TRBD2 TRBJ2-7 TRBV27 - CATRTSGSYEQYF TGTGCCACTCGGACTAGCGGGAGTTACGAGCAGTACTTC
- TRBJ1-2 TRBV7-2 - CATGGANYGYTF TGTGCCACGGGGGGGGCTAACTATGGCTACACCTTC
- TRBJ1-1 TRBV7-6 - CANIRGGTEAFF TGTGCCAACATCAGGGGCGGCACTGAAGCTTTCTTT
TRBD2 TRBJ2-1 TRBV7-2 - CASRRTSGPNEQFF TGTGCCAGCAGGCGGACTAGCGGGCCCAATGAGCAGTTCTTC
TRBD1 TRBJ2-1 TRBV28 few CASSSGQDGNEQFF TGTGCCAGCAGTTCGGGACAGGATGGCAATGAGCAGTTCTTC
- TRBJ1-1 TRBV5-4 - CASSLEIETAEAFF TGTGCCAGCAGCTTGGAAATTGAGACCGCTGAAGCTTTCTTT
- TRBJ2-6 TRBV6-8 - CASSYILGANVLTF TGTGCCAGCAGTTACATCCTAGGGGCCAACGTCCTGACTTTC
TRBD2 TRBJ2-1 TRBV19 - CASRYAGDERVQFF TGTGCCAGTAGATACGCGGGGGATGAACGTGTGCAGTTCTTC
TRBD2 TRBJ2-1 TRBV5-6 - CASSLRRLAENEQFF TGTGCCAGCAGCTTGCGGCGGCTAGCGGAGAATGAGCAGTTCTTC
- TRBJ1-1 TRBV7-8 - CASSLPLGRDRNTEAFF TGTGCCAGCAGCTTACCTCTGGGTAGGGACCGGAACACTGAAGCTTTCTTT
- TRBJ1-1 TRBV7-9 few CASTRQLDTEAFF TGTGCCAGCACCCGGCAGCTGGACACTGAAGCTTTCTTT
TRBD1 TRBJ1-2 TRBV4-2 - CASSQQHRGESLGYTF TGTGCCAGCAGCCAACAACACAGGGGAGAGTCCCTTGGCTACACCTTC
TRBD1 TRBJ2-3 TRBV7-3 many CASSLLPLGQGADTQYF TGTGCCAGCAGCCTACTTCCCCTCGGACAGGGGGCAGATACGCAGTATTTT
TRBD1 TRBJ2-5 TRBV24-1 few CATSGTGRTGETQYF TGTGCCACCAGTGGGACAGGGAGGACGGGAGAGACCCAGTACTTC
TRBD2 TRBJ2-5 TRBV7-2 - CASSWRELGTQYF TGTGCCAGCAGCTGGCGGGAGTTGGGGACCCAGTACTTC
- TRBJ1-2 TRBV28 few CASSFQKYGYTF TGTGCCAGCAGTTTCCAGAAATATGGCTACACCTTC
TRBD2 TRBJ2-3 TRBV20-1 - CSATLAGADTQYF TGCAGTGCTACTCTAGCGGGAGCAGATACGCAGTATTTT
TRBD2 TRBJ2-5 TRBV6-5 - CASSYSIKAGGPETQYF TGTGCCAGCAGTTACTCGATAAAAGCGGGAGGCCCGGAGACCCAGTACTTC
- TRBJ1-6 TRBV27 - CASSPMEGVPLSSYNSPLHF TGTGCCAGCAGTCCCATGGAGGGGGTTCCCTTGAGCTCCTATAATTCACCCCTCCACTTT
TRBD2 TRBJ2-5 TRBV12-3/TRBV12-4 - CASTLGTSGRETQYF TGTGCCAGCACCCTCGGGACTAGCGGGAGAGAGACCCAGTACTTC
TRBD2 TRBJ2-5 TRBV4-1 - CASSQERLAGNQYF TGCGCCAGCAGCCAAGAAAGACTAGCGGGGAACCAGTACTTC
- TRBJ1-5 TRBV27 few CASSSIIGGGGNQPQHF TGTGCCAGCAGTTCAATTATCGGGGGAGGGGGCAATCAGCCCCAGCATTTT
- TRBJ1-1 TRBV28 few CASNPPGWTEAFF TGTGCCAGCAACCCCCCGGGGTGGACTGAAGCTTTCTTT
TRBD1 TRBJ1-5 TRBV7-2 few CASSLRQGNSQPQHF TGTGCCAGCAGCTTAAGACAGGGGAATAGTCAGCCCCAGCATTTT
- TRBJ1-1 TRBV12-3/TRBV12-4 many CASSPGRQNTEAFF TGTGCCAGCAGCCCCGGGCGGCAGAACACTGAAGCTTTCTTT
- TRBJ1-2 TRBV7-2 many CASSPIRDPTGGYTF TGTGCCAGCAGCCCGATCCGGGACCCGACTGGGGGCTACACCTTC
TRBD2 TRBJ2-1 TRBV4-3 - CASSQEGTSGRSIAAVAHEQFF TGCGCCAGCAGCCAAGAGGGGACTAGCGGGAGGTCAATAGCGGCGGTAGCCCATGAGCAGTTCTTC
TRBD2 TRBJ2-6 TRBV6-1 many CASSEIAGSGANVLTF TGTGCCAGCAGTGAAATAGCGGGCTCTGGGGCCAACGTCCTGACTTTC
TRBD2 TRBJ2-1 TRBV7-2 few CASSLAAGGGEQFF TGTGCCAGCAGCTTAGCAGCGGGAGGGGGCGAGCAGTTCTTC
TRBD2 TRBJ2-7 TRBV4-3 - CASSQPVAGGNYEQYF TGCGCCAGCAGCCAACCCGTAGCGGGAGGGAACTACGAGCAGTACTTC
- TRBJ2-1 TRBV11-2 few CASSDLPGRGSYNEQFF TGTGCCAGCAGCGACCTTCCGGGTCGGGGATCCTACAATGAGCAGTTCTTC
- TRBJ2-2 TRBV12-3/TRBV12-4 many CASSFRGTGELFF TGTGCCAGCAGTTTCCGTGGGACCGGGGAGCTGTTTTTT
TRBD1 TRBJ2-3 TRBV19 few CASRNRGDTDTQYF TGTGCCAGTAGGAACAGGGGAGATACAGATACGCAGTATTTT
- TRBJ1-5 TRBV7-9 few CASSLGRSSTQPQHF TGTGCCAGCAGCCTAGGGAGATCGAGTACTCAGCCCCAGCATTTT
TRBD2 TRBJ2-1 TRBV4-2 once CASSQDLGLAGFYNEQFF TGTGCCAGCAGCCAAGATTTAGGCCTAGCGGGATTCTACAATGAGCAGTTCTTC
- TRBJ2-2 TRBV7-2 many CASSRDHQGQYTGELFF TGTGCCAGCAGCCGTGATCATCAGGGGCAGTACACCGGGGAGCTGTTTTTT
- TRBJ2-5 TRBV7-2 - CASSLQREETQYF TGTGCCAGCAGCTTACAAAGGGAAGAGACCCAGTACTTC
TRBD2 TRBJ2-2 TRBV6-5 few CASTRGGNGELFF TGTGCCAGCACCCGCGGGGGGAACGGGGAGCTGTTTTTT
TRBD1 TRBJ2-1 TRBV7-6 - CASSLVSGQGENEQFF TGTGCCAGCAGCTTAGTGTCGGGACAGGGAGAGAATGAGCAGTTCTTC
- TRBJ2-4 TRBV7-2 few CASSPSTAPKNIQYF TGTGCCAGCAGCCCGTCGACAGCTCCAAAAAACATTCAGTACTTC
TRBD1 TRBJ1-1 TRBV7-2 - CASSLVRGQGRVEAFF TGTGCCAGCAGCTTAGTGAGAGGACAGGGGAGAGTAGAAGCTTTCTTT